This T cell receptor beta chain was identified during a study of blood T cell repertoires in COVID-19. Study-level information: Acute-phase and convalescent COVID-19 samples originated in the United States, Italy and Spain.

The germline V gene has CDR1 SGHVS and CDR2 FQNEAQ. The CDR3 has 14 amino acids. As regards this clone: Sequence at one end of the junction differs from germline and may be a read error.

Enrollees, roughly 18 to 89 years old, lived in approximately 25 US areas. The study assigned cohorts using participant-reported clinical history. Before being deemed recovered, Cohort 3 donors had two negative PCRs, clearance, or symptom resolution. The data were produced by immunoSEQ multiplex PCR, yet TCRdb's version contains in-frame clones alone and is incomplete. This sample has hundreds of thousands of clones; 87% occur once, and the top ten carry approximately 9%. The material sequenced was PBMCs or T cells enriched from blood (not recorded which). This TCR derives from a woman aged 18-29 years who had recovered from COVID-19. This chain connects TRBV7-8 to TRBJ2-7; D might be TRBD1 (6 bases). The CDR3, as DNA: TGTGCCAGCAGCTTGTGGGGGCCCTCCAACGAGCAGTACTTC. The encoded protein is CASSLWGPSNEQYF.